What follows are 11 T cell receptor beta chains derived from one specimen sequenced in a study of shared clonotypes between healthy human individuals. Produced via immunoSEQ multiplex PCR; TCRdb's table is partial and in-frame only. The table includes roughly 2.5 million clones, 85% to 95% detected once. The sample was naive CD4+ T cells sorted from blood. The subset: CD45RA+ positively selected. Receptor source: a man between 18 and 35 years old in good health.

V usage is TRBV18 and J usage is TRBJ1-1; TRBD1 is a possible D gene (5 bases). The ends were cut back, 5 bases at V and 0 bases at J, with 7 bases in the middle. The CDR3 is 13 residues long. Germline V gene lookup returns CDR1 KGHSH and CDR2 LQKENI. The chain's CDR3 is CASSGDVNTEAFF. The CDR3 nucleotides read TGTGCCAGCTCAGGGGACGTGAACACTGAAGCTTTCTTT.

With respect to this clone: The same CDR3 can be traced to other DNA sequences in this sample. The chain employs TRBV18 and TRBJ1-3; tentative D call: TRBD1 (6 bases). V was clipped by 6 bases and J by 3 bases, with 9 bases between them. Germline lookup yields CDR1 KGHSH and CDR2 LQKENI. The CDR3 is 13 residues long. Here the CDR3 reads CASSSTGGNTIYF. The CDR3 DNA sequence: TGTGCCAGCTCGTCGACAGGTGGAAACACCATATATTTT.

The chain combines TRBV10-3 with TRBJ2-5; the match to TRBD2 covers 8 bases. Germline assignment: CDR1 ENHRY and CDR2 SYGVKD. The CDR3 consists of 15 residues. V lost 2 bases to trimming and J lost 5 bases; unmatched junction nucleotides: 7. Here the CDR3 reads CAISEVRLASETQYF. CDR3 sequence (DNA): TGTGCCATCAGTGAGGTGAGACTAGCGAGCGAGACCCAGTACTTC.

DNA of the CDR3: TGTGCCAGCAGCTTTCGTCATCAAGAGACCCAGTACTTC. It codes for CASSFRHQETQYF. The chain carries TRBV7-2 and TRBJ2-5, with unresolved D. CDR1 and CDR2 (germline): SGHTA, FQGNSA. CDR3 length: 13 residues. Trimming shortened V by 3 bases and J by 2 bases, and 7 bases separated the two germline ends.

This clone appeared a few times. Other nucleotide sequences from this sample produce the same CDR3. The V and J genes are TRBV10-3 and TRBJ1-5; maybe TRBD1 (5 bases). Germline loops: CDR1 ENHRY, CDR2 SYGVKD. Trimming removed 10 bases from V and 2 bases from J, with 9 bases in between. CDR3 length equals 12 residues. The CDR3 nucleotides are TGTGCCACGCAGGGCGGCAATCAGCCCCAGCATTTT. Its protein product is CATQGGNQPQHF.

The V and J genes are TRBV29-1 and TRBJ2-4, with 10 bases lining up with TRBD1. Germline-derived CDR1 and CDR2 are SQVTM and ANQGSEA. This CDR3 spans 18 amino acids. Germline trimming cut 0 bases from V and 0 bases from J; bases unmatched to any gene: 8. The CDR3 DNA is TGCAGCGTTGAAGACCGGGGACAGGGGCCACTAGCCAAAAACATTCAGTACTTC. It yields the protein CSVEDRGQGPLAKNIQYF.

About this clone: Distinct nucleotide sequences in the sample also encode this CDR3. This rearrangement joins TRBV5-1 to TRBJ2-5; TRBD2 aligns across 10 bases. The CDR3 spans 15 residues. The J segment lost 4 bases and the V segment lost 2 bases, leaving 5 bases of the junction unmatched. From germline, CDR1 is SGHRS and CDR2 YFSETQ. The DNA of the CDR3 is TGCGCCAGCAGCTTATTAGCGGGGGGCCCAGAGACCCAGTACTTC. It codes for CASSLLAGGPETQYF.

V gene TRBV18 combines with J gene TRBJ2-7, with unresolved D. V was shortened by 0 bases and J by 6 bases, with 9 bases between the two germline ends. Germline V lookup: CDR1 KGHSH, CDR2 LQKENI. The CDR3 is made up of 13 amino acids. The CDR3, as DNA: TGTGCCAGCTCACCACCGTCGGTAAGCGAGCAGTACTTC. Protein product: CASSPPSVSEQYF.

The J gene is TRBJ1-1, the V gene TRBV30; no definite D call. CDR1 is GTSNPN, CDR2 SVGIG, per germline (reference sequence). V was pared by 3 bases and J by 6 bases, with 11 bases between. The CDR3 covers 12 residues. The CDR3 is CAWSVEAAEAFF. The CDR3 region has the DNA TGTGCCTGGAGCGTAGAGGCTGCTGAAGCTTTCTTT.

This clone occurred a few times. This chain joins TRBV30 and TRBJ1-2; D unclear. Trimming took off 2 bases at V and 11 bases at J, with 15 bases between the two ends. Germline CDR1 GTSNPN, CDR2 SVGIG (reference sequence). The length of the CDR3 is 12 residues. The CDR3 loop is CAWSRPPEGYTF. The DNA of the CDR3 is TGTGCCTGGAGTAGGCCTCCCGAGGGTTACACCTTC.

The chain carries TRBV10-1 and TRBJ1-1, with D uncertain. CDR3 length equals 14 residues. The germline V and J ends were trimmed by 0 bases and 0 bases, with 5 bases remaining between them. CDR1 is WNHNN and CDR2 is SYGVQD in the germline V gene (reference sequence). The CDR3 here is CASSESAVNTEAFF. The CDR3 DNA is TGCGCCAGCAGTGAGTCGGCGGTGAACACTGAAGCTTTCTTT.